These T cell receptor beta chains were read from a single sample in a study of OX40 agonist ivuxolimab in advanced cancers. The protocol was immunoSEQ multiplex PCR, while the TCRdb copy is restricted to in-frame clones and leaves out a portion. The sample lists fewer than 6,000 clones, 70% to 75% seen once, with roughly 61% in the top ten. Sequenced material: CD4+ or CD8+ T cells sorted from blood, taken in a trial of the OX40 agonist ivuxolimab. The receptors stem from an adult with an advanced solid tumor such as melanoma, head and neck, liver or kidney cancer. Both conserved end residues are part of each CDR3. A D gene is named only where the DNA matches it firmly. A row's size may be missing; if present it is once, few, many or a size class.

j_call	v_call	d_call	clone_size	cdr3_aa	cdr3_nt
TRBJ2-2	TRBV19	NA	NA	CASSRVDTGELFF	TGTGCCAGTAGTAGAGTGGACACCGGGGAGCTGTTTTTT
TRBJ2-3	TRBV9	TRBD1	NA	CASSVEQGATVVGADTQYF	TGTGCCAGCAGCGTAGAACAGGGGGCGACGGTAGTGGGCGCGGATACGCAGTATTTT
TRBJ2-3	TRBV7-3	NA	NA	CASSSVLTDTQYF	TGTGCCAGCAGCTCCGTTCTCACAGATACGCAGTATTTT
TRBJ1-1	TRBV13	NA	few	CASSLGTVMNTEAFF	TGTGCCAGCAGCCTAGGAACAGTTATGAACACTGAAGCTTTCTTT
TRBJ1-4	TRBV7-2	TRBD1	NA	CASSPDRDNEKLFF	TGTGCCAGCAGCCCGGACAGGGACAATGAAAAACTGTTTTTT
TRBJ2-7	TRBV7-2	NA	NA	CASSLTGTTYEQYF	TGTGCCAGCAGCTTAACTGGGACAACCTACGAGCAGTACTTC
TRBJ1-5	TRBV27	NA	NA	CATSLGGLNQPQHF	TGTGCCACCTCTCTGGGGGGGCTTAATCAGCCCCAGCATTTT
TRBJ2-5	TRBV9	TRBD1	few	CASRDPTGRETQYF	TGTGCCAGCCGGGACCCGACAGGGCGAGAGACCCAGTACTTC
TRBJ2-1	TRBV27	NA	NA	CASSFQGPYNEQFF	TGTGCCAGCAGTTTCCAAGGTCCCTACAATGAGCAGTTCTTC
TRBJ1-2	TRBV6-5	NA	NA	CASSYTSTHGYTF	TGTGCCAGCAGTTACACTTCGACCCATGGCTACACCTTC
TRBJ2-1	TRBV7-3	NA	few	CASSESDLVF	TGTGCCAGCAGCGAGTCGGATTTAGTCTTC
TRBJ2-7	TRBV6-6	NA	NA	CASAWGQYEQYF	TGTGCCAGCGCGTGGGGACAATACGAGCAGTACTTC
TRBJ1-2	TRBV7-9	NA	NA	CASSHGPANGYTF	TGTGCCAGCAGCCACGGCCCAGCGAATGGCTACACCTTC
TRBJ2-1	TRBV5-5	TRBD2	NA	CASSGRGSPPIVEFF	TGTGCCAGCAGCGGGCGGGGGAGCCCTCCTATCGTGGAGTTCTTC
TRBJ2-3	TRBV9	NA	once	CASEDRSTDTQYF	TGTGCCAGCGAGGACCGAAGCACAGATACGCAGTATTTT
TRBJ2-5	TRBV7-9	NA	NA	CASSPPNPRLQETQYF	TGTGCCAGCAGCCCCCCCAACCCACGGCTCCAAGAGACCCAGTACTTC
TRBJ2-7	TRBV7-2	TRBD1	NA	CASSLDDGTGGYEQYF	TGTGCCAGCAGCTTAGACGACGGGACAGGGGGCTACGAGCAGTACTTC
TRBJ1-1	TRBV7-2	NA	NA	CASSRGGPNTEAFF	TGTGCCAGCAGCCGAGGCGGCCCGAACACTGAAGCTTTCTTT
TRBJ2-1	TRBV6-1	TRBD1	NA	CASSGPGQGVNEQFF	TGTGCCAGCAGTGGCCCGGGACAGGGTGTCAATGAGCAGTTCTTC
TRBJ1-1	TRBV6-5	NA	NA	CASSYSPTNTEAFF	TGTGCCAGCAGTTACTCTCCGACGAACACTGAAGCTTTCTTT
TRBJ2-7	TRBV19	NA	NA	CASSIETDVYEQYF	TGTGCCAGTAGTATCGAGACGGACGTCTACGAGCAGTACTTC
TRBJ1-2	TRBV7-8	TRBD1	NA	CASSLALDRDYGYTF	TGTGCCAGCAGCTTAGCCCTGGACAGGGACTATGGCTACACCTTC
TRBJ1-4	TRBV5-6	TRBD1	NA	CASRTGLNEKLFF	TGTGCCAGTCGGACAGGCCTTAATGAAAAACTGTTTTTT
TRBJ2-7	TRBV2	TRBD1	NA	CASPRTGLTTYEQYF	TGTGCCAGTCCTAGGACAGGACTTACTACCTACGAGCAGTACTTC
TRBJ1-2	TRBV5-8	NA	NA	CASSENEEPPF	TGTGCCAGCAGTGAGAATGAAGAACCACCCTTC
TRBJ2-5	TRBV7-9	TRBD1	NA	CASSSNFGTAEETQYF	TGTGCTAGCAGCTCCAACTTCGGGACAGCAGAAGAGACCCAGTACTTC
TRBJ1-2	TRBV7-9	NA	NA	CASSLVEGAPSFGYTF	TGTGCCAGCAGCTTGGTTGAAGGGGCCCCATCATTTGGCTACACCTTC
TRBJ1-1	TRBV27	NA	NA	CASKTGNSAEAFF	TGTGCCAGCAAAACAGGGAATAGCGCTGAAGCTTTCTTT
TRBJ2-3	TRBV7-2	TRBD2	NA	CASRFTGGYTDTQYF	TGTGCCAGCAGATTCACGGGAGGGTACACAGATACGCAGTATTTT
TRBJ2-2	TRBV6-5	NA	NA	CASSGTGELFF	TGTGCCAGCAGTGGGACCGGGGAGCTGTTTTTT
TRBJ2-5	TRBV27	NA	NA	CASSPDRWSETQYF	TGTGCCAGCAGTCCTGACAGATGGAGTGAGACCCAGTACTTC
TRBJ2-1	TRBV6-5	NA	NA	CASSYREYNEQFF	TGTGCCAGCAGTTACAGGGAATACAATGAGCAGTTCTTC
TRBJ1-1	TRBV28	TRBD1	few	CASSNTGGGTEAFF	TGTGCCAGCAGTAATACAGGGGGAGGCACTGAAGCTTTCTTT
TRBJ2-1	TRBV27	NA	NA	CASSYRPPYNEQFF	TGTGCCAGCAGTTACCGGCCTCCCTACAATGAGCAGTTCTTC
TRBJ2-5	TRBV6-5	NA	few	CASSYSAGPQETQYF	TGTGCCAGCAGTTACTCGGCAGGACCCCAAGAGACCCAGTACTTC
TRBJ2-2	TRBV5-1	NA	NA	CASMSTSNTGELFF	TGCGCCAGCATGAGCACTTCGAACACCGGGGAGCTGTTTTTT
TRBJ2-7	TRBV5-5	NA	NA	CASSLGADFYEQYF	TGTGCCAGCAGCTTGGGGGCGGACTTTTACGAGCAGTACTTC
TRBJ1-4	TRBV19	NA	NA	CASGSRGVNEKLFF	TGTGCCAGTGGCTCTCGGGGCGTGAATGAAAAACTGTTTTTT
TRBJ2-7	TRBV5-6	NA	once	CASSLAVNRATYEQYF	TGTGCCAGCAGCTTGGCCGTGAACAGGGCGACCTACGAGCAGTACTTC
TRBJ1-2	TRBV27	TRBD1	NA	CASSPQTGDYGYTF	TGTGCCAGCAGTCCCCAGACAGGGGACTATGGCTACACCTTC